The clone carrying this TCR beta chain was observed many times. Its target is unknown. The investigators amplified TCR beta CDR3 regions from RNA transcripts. The primer set for the first-round RT-PCR of the TCR CDR3 was HTBI. A single record per CDR3 protein comes from TCRdb applying MiXCR to the multiplex PCR reads. Seen here are about 380,000 distinct CDR3 sequences, about a fifth observed once, and the top ten hold 40%. These data are taken from a study of T cells in Graves' hyperthyroidism and ophthalmopathy. Study findings and constraints: The majority of expanded thyroid clonotypes above 0.001 also appeared in blood.

Germline V gives CDR1 MNHNS, CDR2 SASEGT. This CDR3 is built from 13 residues. V dropped 4 bases and J dropped 2 bases, with 6 bases sitting between them. This chain connects TRBV6-1 to TRBJ2-1; no reliable D call. The receptor's source is a man younger than 35 with Graves' ophthalmopathy. Sequenced sample: blood. The CDR3 region is CASSGLAYNEQFF. Here the CDR3 DNA reads TGTGCCAGCAGTGGGCTAGCCTACAATGAGCAGTTCTTC.